The T cell receptor (beta chain) described here comes from a study of T cell responses to AZD1222 COVID-19 vaccine. General observations from the study: Increased Spike-specific TCR breadth and depth were observed after two AZD1222 doses. Nearly half of unique spike-specific TCRs reportedly avoided B.1.351 and B.1.1.7 mutated regions. Vaccine-associated CD4 TCRs spanned spike, dominant at 160-218 and 743-854. Clonal diversity was possibly underestimated, and white British individuals and females predominated among donors.

Details on this clone: What it recognizes is unknown.

Generated by immunoSEQ multiplex PCR, the TCRdb table keeps only in-frame clones and is missing some. This table has approximately 260,000 clones, over 90% appearing once. The V gene end was trimmed by 2 bases and the J gene end by 1 base; junction bases not matched to a gene: 8. Germline V gene lookup returns CDR1 MGHRA and CDR2 YSYEKL. CDR3 length: 16 amino acids. V and J are TRBV4-1 and TRBJ2-7; the match to TRBD2 covers 7 bases. The source of this sequence is an adult in good health. Sequences were derived from peripheral blood, sampled on day 0 of AZD1222 vaccination. The CDR3 protein is CASSQTAGARSYEQYF. The DNA for the CDR3 is TGCGCCAGCAGCCAAACGGCGGGAGCGAGGTCCTACGAGCAGTACTTC.